These T cell receptor beta chains were read from a single sample in a study of blood T cell repertoires in COVID-19. Sequencing was performed with immunoSEQ multiplex PCR; in TCRdb, only in-frame clones are kept and a portion is missing. This table has under 300,000 clones, more than 70% appearing once. The sample taken for sequencing was peripheral blood. The receptors were sampled from a woman aged 40 to 50 who had recovered from COVID-19. The CDR3 runs from the conserved cysteine through the conserved F or W. D genes are given only for firm matches. A clone size is listed for some rows: how often the clone was seen (once, few, many), or a class if it is expanded.

D | J | V | size | CDR3 | DNA
TRBD1 | TRBJ2-7 | TRBV4-2 | . | CASSQRQGVEQYF | TGTGCCAGCAGCCAAAGACAGGGAGTCGAGCAGTACTTC
. | TRBJ2-1 | TRBV7-3 | . | CASSIQQGYEQFF | TGTGCCAGCAGCATCCAACAGGGATATGAGCAGTTCTTC
TRBD1 | TRBJ1-2 | TRBV5-4 | . | CASRDDREYGYTF | TGTGCCAGCAGGGACGACAGGGAGTATGGCTACACCTTC
. | TRBJ2-2 | TRBV19 | . | CASSIWGGNANTGELFF | TGTGCCAGTAGTATTTGGGGCGGGAACGCGAACACCGGGGAGCTGTTTTTT
TRBD2 | TRBJ2-1 | TRBV29-1 | . | CSVEPSGNSYNEQFF | TGCAGCGTTGAGCCTAGCGGGAACTCCTACAATGAGCAGTTCTTC
TRBD1 | TRBJ2-7 | TRBV6-5 | . | CASFPSDRRNEQYF | TGTGCCAGTTTCCCATCGGACAGGCGAAACGAGCAGTACTTC
. | TRBJ1-6 | TRBV4-2 | . | CASSQDPSNSPLHF | TGTGCCAGCAGCCAAGATCCCTCGAATTCACCCCTCCACTTT
. | TRBJ2-1 | TRBV19 | . | CASSLFTGNEQFF | TGTGCCAGTAGTCTCTTCACTGGTAATGAGCAGTTCTTC
. | TRBJ1-2 | TRBV18 | . | CASSPDRTYGYTF | TGTGCCAGCTCACCTGACAGGACCTATGGCTACACCTTC
TRBD1 | TRBJ2-3 | TRBV6-6 | . | CASSYPDRSTDTQYF | TGTGCCAGCAGTTACCCGGACAGGAGCACAGATACGCAGTATTTT
. | TRBJ1-6 | TRBV7-2 | few | CASSLVGLLNSPLHF | TGTGCCAGCAGCTTAGTGGGGCTGCTAAATTCACCCCTCCACTTT
. | TRBJ1-6 | TRBV4-3 | . | CASSQDQGRGSPLHF | TGCGCCAGCAGCCAAGATCAGGGGAGGGGATCACCCCTCCACTTT
TRBD1 | TRBJ1-5 | TRBV4-3 | . | CASSPTGYSNQPQHF | TGCGCCAGCAGCCCGACAGGGTATAGCAATCAGCCCCAGCATTTT
. | TRBJ2-6 | TRBV19 | . | CASQRGKEGGSGANVLTF | TGTGCCAGCCAAAGGGGGAAAGAAGGGGGTTCTGGGGCCAACGTCCTGACTTTC
TRBD2 | TRBJ2-7 | TRBV2 | . | CASRGGLAGYYEQYF | TGTGCCAGCAGGGGGGGACTAGCGGGATACTACGAGCAGTACTTC
TRBD2 | TRBJ2-3 | TRBV19 | . | CASSIVGLAGTDTQYF | TGTGCCAGTAGTATTGTGGGACTAGCGGGGACAGATACGCAGTATTTT
. | TRBJ2-6 | TRBV19 | . | CASSLVFSGANVLTF | TGTGCCAGTAGTCTCGTGTTCTCTGGGGCCAACGTCCTGACTTTC
TRBD2 | TRBJ2-3 | TRBV7-3 | . | CASSLAGEADTQYF | TGTGCCAGCAGCTTAGCGGGGGAGGCAGATACGCAGTATTTT
TRBD2 | TRBJ2-5 | TRBV24-1 | . | CATSDWLVGTSGSNYQETQYF | TGTGCCACCAGTGATTGGCTTGTCGGGACTAGCGGAAGCAACTACCAAGAGACCCAGTACTTC
. | TRBJ2-1 | TRBV11-3 | . | CASSPGGWRGANEQFF | TGTGCCAGCAGCCCAGGGGGATGGCGGGGGGCCAATGAGCAGTTCTTC
. | TRBJ2-3 | TRBV5-8 | . | CASSLSVGTDTQYF | TGTGCCAGCAGCTTGTCCGTAGGCACAGATACGCAGTATTTT
TRBD1 | TRBJ2-4 | TRBV18 | . | CASSPTGTGILAKNIQYF | TGTGCCAGCTCACCGACCGGGACAGGTATTCTAGCCAAAAACATTCAGTACTTC
. | TRBJ1-1 | TRBV6-5 | . | CASRDQGWTEAFF | TGTGCCAGCAGGGACCAGGGTTGGACTGAAGCTTTCTTT
. | TRBJ1-3 | TRBV5-6 | . | CASSLETRGNTIYF | TGTGCCAGCAGCTTGGAAACGCGGGGAAACACCATATATTTT
TRBD2 | TRBJ2-1 | TRBV4-3 | . | CASSQDVTSRTSQQFF | TGCGCCAGCAGCCAAGATGTGACTAGCCGCACCAGTCAGCAGTTCTTC
. | TRBJ2-7 | TRBV4-1 | . | CASSQGPAGTLVTCSYEQYF | TGCGCCAGCAGCCAAGGCCCCGCCGGGACTCTCGTAACCTGCTCCTACGAGCAGTACTTC
TRBD1 | TRBJ1-5 | TRBV7-2 | . | CASSLVLGQGHQPQHF | TGTGCCAGCAGCTTAGTACTGGGACAGGGACATCAGCCCCAGCATTTT
TRBD1 | TRBJ1-3 | TRBV6-5 | . | CASSLDRFIGNTIYF | TGTGCCAGCAGCTTGGACAGGTTTATTGGAAACACCATATATTTT